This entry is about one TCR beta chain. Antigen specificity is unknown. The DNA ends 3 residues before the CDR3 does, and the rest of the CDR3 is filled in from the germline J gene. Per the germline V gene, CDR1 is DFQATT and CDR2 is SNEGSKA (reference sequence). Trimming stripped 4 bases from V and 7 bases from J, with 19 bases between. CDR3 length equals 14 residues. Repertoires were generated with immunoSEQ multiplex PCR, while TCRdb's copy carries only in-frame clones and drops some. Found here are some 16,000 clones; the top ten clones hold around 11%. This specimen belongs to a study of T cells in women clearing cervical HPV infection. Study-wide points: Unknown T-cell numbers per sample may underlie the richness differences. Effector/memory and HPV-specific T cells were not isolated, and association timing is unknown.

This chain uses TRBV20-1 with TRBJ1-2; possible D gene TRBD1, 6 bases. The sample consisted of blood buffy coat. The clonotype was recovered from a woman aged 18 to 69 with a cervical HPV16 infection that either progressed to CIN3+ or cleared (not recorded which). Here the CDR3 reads CSAKLNSDSSGYTF. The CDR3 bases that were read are TGCAGTGCTAAACTTAACTCGGACAGTTCTGGC.